The 7 T cell receptor beta chains reported below all come from one sample, sequenced in a study of regulatory T cells in long-lasting Graves disease. Time point denoted: newly diagnosed GD, antithyroid drugs for less than 3 months. TCR sequences were obtained from RNA taken from PBMCs. HTBI primers from iRepertoire and Arm-PCR of CDR3 regions yielded the TCR beta libraries. One entry per CDR3 protein, called by TCRdb with MiXCR from the multiplex PCR reads. The top ten clones hold more than 8% of a sample with 520,000 or so distinct CDR3 sequences, about 12% of them seen once. The same specimen was also included in a second study, on T cells in Graves' hyperthyroidism and ophthalmopathy.

This specimen was peripheral blood mononuclear cells (PBMCs), taken at new diagnosis, from a patient treated with antithyroid drugs. Receptors were obtained from a woman aged 25 to 39 with Graves disease.

The gene calls are TRBV6-5 and TRBJ1-4; D gene unclear. Germline CDR1 is MNHEY and CDR2 is SVGAGI. CDR3 length equals 15 residues. With 0 bases removed from V and 13 bases from J, the gap between germline ends came to 18 bases. In DNA, the CDR3 is TGTGCCAGCAGTTACTCGCAGACCAGTGAGGAGAGACTGTTTTTT. Protein: CASSYSQTSEERLFF.

This clonotype was counted at least ten times. The chain has TRBV6-5 and TRBJ1-5; D not certain. Trimming removed 0 bases from V and 0 bases from J, with 24 bases in between. The length of the CDR3 is 21 residues. Per germline, CDR1 MNHEY and CDR2 SVGAGI. In DNA form, the CDR3 reads TGTGCCAGCAGTTACTCGATTCGGCAGGTCCTCGGGCTTTATAGCAATCAGCCCCAGCATTTT. This translates into CASSYSIRQVLGLYSNQPQHF.

This clonotype was recorded at least ten times. The chain joins TRBV11-3 to TRBJ2-2, with D perhaps TRBD2 (5 bases). V lost 5 bases, J lost 4 bases, and 11 bases lay in between. Germline lookup yields CDR1 SGHNT and CDR2 YENEEA. This CDR3 has 14 residues. In DNA, the CDR3 is TGTGCCAGCAGCGAGGGAAGGGTCACCGGGGAGCTGTTTTTT. Translating it yields CASSEGRVTGELFF.

This clonotype has ten or more counts. The chain combines TRBV10-3 with TRBJ2-7; 9 positions agree with TRBD1. V lost 0 bases to trimming and J lost 7 bases; unmatched junction nucleotides: 7. Looked up from germline, CDR1 is ENHRY and CDR2 is SYGVKD. This CDR3 spans 15 amino acids. The CDR3 DNA reads TGTGCCATCAGTGAGTCGACAGGGGGACGGGGGGAGCAGTACTTC. Translating gives CAISESTGGRGEQYF.

This clonotype was seen ten or more times. The V gene is TRBV11-2, the J gene TRBJ2-1; D ambiguous. Germline V gene lookup returns CDR1 SGHAT and CDR2 FQNNGV. This CDR3 is 13 amino acids long. The V end was cut by 1 base, the J end by 4 bases, with 5 bases between. The CDR3: CASSLATYNEQFF. CDR3 in DNA: TGTGCCAGCAGCTTAGCGACTTACAATGAGCAGTTCTTC.

This clonotype occurred many times. This sequence joins TRBV11-2 and TRBJ2-1; 7 nucleotides match TRBD2. J lost 9 bases, V lost 5 bases, and 4 bases had no gene match. The length of the CDR3 is 12 residues. Germline V gives CDR1 SGHAT, CDR2 FQNNGV. CDR3 protein: CASSAGLFEQFF. CDR3 in DNA: TGTGCCAGCAGCGCGGGACTATTTGAGCAGTTCTTC.

This clonotype came up a few times. V usage is TRBV3-1 and J usage is TRBJ2-1; 9 nucleotides align to TRBD2. With V trimmed by 9 bases and J by 0 bases, 9 bases remained unmatched. CDR3 size: 16 residues. Germline CDR1 reads LGHDT; CDR2 reads YNNKEL (reference sequence). CDR3: CASGYSGSRSYNEQFF. The CDR3 DNA sequence: TGTGCCAGTGGGTATAGCGGGAGTCGCTCCTACAATGAGCAGTTCTTC.